One and the same sample provided the 7 T cell receptor delta chains below, sequenced in a study of fetal and pediatric gammadelta thymocytes. TCRdb re-called clones from the reads via CATT. The sample consists of over a thousand delta-chain clones, 36% of them appearing once. Sequencing was performed on non-Vgamma9Vdelta2 gamma-delta T cells from the thymus. The sample's subset: CD3+gammadeltaTCR+ thymocytes not co-expressing Vgamma9 and Vdelta2. The receptors come from a child who underwent cardiac surgery and was recorded as healthy.

Regarding this clone: With a far larger clone one base away, a read error is the likely cause. The chain joins TRAV38-2/DV8 to TRDJ1; 8 bases fit TRDD3. Germline V gene lookup returns CDR1 TSESDYY and CDR2 QEAYKQQN. The CDR3 is made up of 26 amino acids. Losses at the gene ends were 7 bases for V and 0 bases for J; bases not matched to a gene: 41. This CDR3 is CAYGCGSVLGVPHLYGPTLYTDKLIF. Written as DNA, the CDR3 is TGTGCTTATGGATGTGGCTCCGTACTGGGGGTCCCGCACCTCTACGGCCCAACGTTGTACACCGATAAACTCATCTTT.

With regard to this clone: This may stem from a read error, because a much larger clone lies one nucleotide away. The chain uses TRDV1 and TRDJ1; tentative D call: TRDD2 (5 bases). Trimming removed 2 bases at V and 1 base at J, with 26 bases between. The CDR3 is made up of 20 amino acids. Germline V gene sequence: CDR1 TSWWSYY, CDR2 QGS. In DNA form, the CDR3 reads TGTGCTCTTGGGGAAGATATCAGCCCTTCGATGGTAAAGGGCACCGATAAACTCATCTTT. Amino acid sequence: CALGEDISPSMVKGTDKLIF.

With respect to this clone: This sequence is one base from a far larger clone and is likely a read error. The gene calls are TRDV3 and TRDJ1; D is undetermined. This CDR3 is 15 amino acids long. Per germline, CDR1 TVYSNPD and CDR2 GDNSRS (reference sequence). Between the trimmed V and J ends, which lost 1 base and 3 bases, there was a span of 18 bases. Here the CDR3 reads CAFKSWIAYPDKLIF. CDR3 bases: TGTGCCTTTAAATCCTGGATCGCGTACCCCGATAAACTCATCTTT.

In its sample, this clone ranks as medium-sized. Other DNA sequences in the same sample also yield this CDR3. The rearrangement uses TRDV1 and TRDJ1, with 10 bases matching TRDD3. Germline loops: CDR1 TSWWSYY, CDR2 QGS. V was pared by 3 bases and J by 0 bases, with 22 bases of the junction left unmatched. CDR3 size: 22 residues. The CDR3, as DNA: TGTGCTCTTGGGGAGTTACAGCTTCGGTGGGGGATACCCGCTGCCTACACCGATAAACTCATCTTT. This sequence encodes CALGELQLRWGIPAAYTDKLIF.

This clone was detected only once. This may stem from a read error, because a much larger clone lies one nucleotide away. The chain uses TRDV1 and TRDJ1; D might be TRDD2 (6 bases). Trimming cost V 2 bases and J 5 bases, with 30 bases left between them. The CDR3 totals 20 residues. Germline values: CDR1 TSWWSYY, CDR2 QGS. The CDR3: CALGECPFRDVCLAVDKLIF. The DNA for the CDR3 is TGTGCTCTTGGGGAATGTCCCTTCCGCGATGTCTGCCTAGCGGTTGATAAACTCATCTTT.

A note on this clone: A read error is likely here: a far larger clone is one base away. The chain recombines TRAV29/DV5 with TRDJ1; D is unresolved. Germline V CDR1 and CDR2: NSMFDY, ISSIKDK. The length of the CDR3 is 15 residues. Trimming shortened V by 1 base and J by 4 bases, and 17 bases separated the two germline ends. The CDR3: CAASRKGPTIDKLIF. For the CDR3, the DNA is TGTGCAGCAAGCCGGAAGGGACCGACGATCGATAAACTCATCTTT.

The J gene is TRDJ3; the V gene was not called. The CDR3 extends over 10 amino acids. In DNA, the CDR3 is TGCGCCTGGGACACCCGACAGATGTTTTTC. Translated, it gives CAWDTRQMFF.